Below are 13 T cell receptor beta chains sequenced from a single sample in a study of T cell responses to AZD1222 COVID-19 vaccine (dated by TCRdb to 2020 to 2023). Preparation of the library involved the immunoSEQ multiplex PCR assay. TCRdb took this table from immuneACCESS and kept in-frame rearrangements with V and J called. Such tables lack part of the clones; where checked against another copy, unresolved V genes explain under half of the gap, and the rest is unexplained. The sample table lists fewer than 120,000 clones, around 93% of them with a count of one. The ten largest clones capture about 3% of the sample. Read against the paper, the sample's time point label means: about 28 days (+/-7) after the second vaccine dose. Specimen: peripheral blood, collected 28 days after the second AZD1222 dose. Receptors originate from an adult who received the AZD1222 COVID-19 vaccine.

The chain employs TRBV2 and TRBJ1-6, with D perhaps matching TRBD1 (6 bases). Germline CDR1 reads SNHLY; CDR2 reads FYNNEI. The CDR3 spans 15 residues. V lost 4 bases and J 5 bases, leaving 12 bases between the germline ends. The CDR3 spells CASSAQGTNNSPLHF. CDR3 DNA sequence: TGTGCCAGCAGTGCACAGGGAACTAATAATTCACCCCTCCACTTT.

The sample holds one count of this clone. The CDR3 loop is CSVGIATNEKLFF. CDR3 DNA sequence: TGCAGCGTGGGGATTGCAACTAATGAAAAACTGTTTTTT. The chain employs TRBV29-1 and TRBJ1-4; D not resolved. In germline, CDR1 is SQVTM, CDR2 ANQGSEA. The CDR3 is made up of 13 amino acids. V shed 6 bases and J shed 0 bases, with 8 bases lying between them.

V usage is TRBV5-1 and J usage is TRBJ2-3; 9 bases map to TRBD1. This CDR3 comprises 15 residues. V dropped 0 bases and J dropped 3; count of bases not matched to a gene: 2. Germline V lookup: CDR1 SGHRS, CDR2 YFSETQ. The CDR3 protein is CASSLDRGPTDTQYF. The CDR3 bases are TGCGCCAGCAGCTTGGACAGGGGGCCGACAGATACGCAGTATTTT.

The chain uses TRBV6-5 and TRBJ1-1, with 10 bases aligning to TRBD1. The CDR3 runs to 15 residues. The germline CDR1 and CDR2 sequences are MNHEY and SVGAGI. The CDR3: CGIRDRGRENTEAFF. The CDR3 nucleotides are TGTGGAATCCGGGACAGGGGACGGGAGAACACTGAAGCTTTCTTT.

V gene TRBV19 combines with J gene TRBJ1-4; no clear D. V gave up 1 base and J gave up 3 bases, with 6 bases separating them. CDR3 size: 14 residues. Germline CDR1 is LNHDA and CDR2 is SQIVND (reference sequence). This CDR3 is CASSIAIANEKLFF. CDR3 bases: TGTGCCAGTAGTATAGCCATAGCTAATGAAAAACTGTTTTTT. The whole variable domain, filled in from reference TRBV19 and TRBJ1-4, reads DGGITQSPKYLFRKEGQNVTLSCEQNLNHDAMYWYRQDPGQGLRLIYYSQIVNDFQKGDIAEGYSVSREKKESFPLTVTSAQKNPTAFYLCASSIAIANEKLFFGSGTQLSVL.

This clone was seen more than once but under ten times. This rearrangement joins TRBV3-1 (or the pseudogene TRBV3-2) to TRBJ2-7; 10 bases fit TRBD2. The V gene end was trimmed by 5 bases and the J gene end by 6 bases; junction bases not matched to a gene: 7. CDR1 and CDR2 (germline): LGHDT, YNNKEL (reference sequence). The CDR3 sequence is 14 residues long. The CDR3 coding sequence is TGTGCCAGCAGCTCTACTAGCGGGGATTCCGAGCAGTACTTC. Translation gives CASSSTSGDSEQYF.

This chain uses TRBV6-5 with TRBJ2-3, with D perhaps matching TRBD2 (5 bases). CDR3 length equals 13 residues. The V gene's germline CDR1 is MNHEY and CDR2 SVGAGI. The ends were cut back, 4 bases at V and 6 bases at J, with 11 bases in the middle. The DNA of the CDR3 is TGTGCCAGCAGTTCGATCGGGGTGGATACGCAGTATTTT. This gives the protein CASSSIGVDTQYF.

A few counts support this clone. The V call is TRBV24-1, the J call TRBJ1-5; D is ambiguous. Per the germline V gene, CDR1 is KGHDR and CDR2 is SFDVKD. This CDR3 has 14 amino acids. V lost 9 bases and J lost 4, with 15 bases in between. This chain's CDR3 is CATPPSRPNQPQHF. CDR3 nucleotide sequence: TGTGCCACCCCACCCTCTAGGCCTAATCAGCCCCAGCATTTT.

The CDR3 region is CASSATSGGNYNEQFF. CDR3 DNA sequence: TGCGCCAGCAGCGCCACTAGCGGGGGGAACTACAATGAGCAGTTCTTC. This chain joins TRBV5-1 and TRBJ2-1; 12 bases match TRBD2. Unmatched junction bases numbered 5, after V lost 4 bases and J lost 3 bases. This CDR3 contains 16 residues. Germline values: CDR1 SGHRS, CDR2 YFSETQ.

This clone was counted once. The junction differs from germline at one of its ends, possibly a read error. CDR3 bases: TGTGCCAGCAATCTAGCGGGGGACTACGAGCGGTACTTC. It translates to CASNLAGDYERYF. The chain carries TRBV5-4 and TRBJ2-7, with 10 bases identical to TRBD2. Germline V lookup: CDR1 SGHNT, CDR2 YYREEE (reference sequence). The CDR3 spans 13 residues.

The chain employs TRBV9 and TRBJ2-3; D is unclear. V lost 1 base and J lost 3, with 15 bases in between. CDR1 SGDLS and CDR2 YYNGEE come from the germline V gene. CDR3 size: 16 residues. The CDR3 is CASSVPSQYLTDTQYF. As DNA, the CDR3 is TGTGCCAGCAGCGTACCCTCTCAGTATTTAACAGATACGCAGTATTTT.

The CDR3 coding sequence is TGTGCTAGTGGCTGTGGCGCAGGAGAGGTTTGTGATGGCTACACCTTC. Encoded protein: CASGCGAGEVCDGYTF. This sequence joins TRBV12-5 and TRBJ1-2, with no clear D. The CDR3 is made up of 16 amino acids. CDR1 and CDR2 (germline): LGHNT, FRNRAP. Trimming took 6 bases from V and 6 from J, leaving 23 bases between them.

V and J are TRBV27 and TRBJ1-2; 7 nucleotides agree with TRBD1. After removal of 5 bases from V and 8 bases from J, the junction contained 5 bases not matched to a gene. The CDR3 runs to 12 residues. Germline loops: CDR1 MNHEY, CDR2 SMNVEV (reference sequence). The chain's CDR3 is CASSPQGTGYTF. For the CDR3, the DNA is TGTGCCAGCAGTCCACAGGGGACGGGCTACACCTTC.